This T cell receptor (beta chain) was sequenced for a study of blood T cell repertoires in COVID-19. Method: immunoSEQ multiplex PCR; TCRdb's copy keeps in-frame clones and lacks some. The table shows more than 95,000 clones, with under 80% occurring only once. The CDR3 is 16 residues long. Germline V gives CDR1 LNHNV, CDR2 YYDKDF (reference sequence). Trimming removed 1 base from V and 9 bases from J, with 19 bases in between. The TCR comes from a woman aged 65 to 85 with acute or convalescent COVID-19. The chain couples TRBV15 to TRBJ2-1; possibly TRBD2 for D (5 bases). The sample comprised peripheral blood. CDR3 sequence reads: CATSRGMVAGIGEQFF. The CDR3 DNA is TGTGCCACCAGCAGAGGTATGGTCGCCGGGATCGGTGAGCAGTTCTTC.